This paragraph covers one TCR beta chain sequence. Its antigen is currently unknown. This specimen includes other DNA sequences encoding the same CDR3. The sample belongs to a study of graft-versus-host responses after intestinal transplantation. Overall study context: Following induction with anti-thymocyte globulin, all recipients were given tacrolimus and steroids for around three years.

Whole-study results and caveats: The study associated peak circulating GvH clone levels with early post-transplant HvG declines.

Assay: immunoSEQ multiplex PCR; the TCRdb copy retains only in-frame clones and omits some. The sample carries under 100,000 clones, roughly 80% recorded once. This CDR3 region has 14 residues. The ends were cut back, 3 bases at V and 2 bases at J, with 11 bases in the middle. Germline CDR1 is LNHDA and CDR2 is SQIVND (reference sequence). The clonotype originates from a human donor who received an intestinal transplant. This chain uses TRBV19 with TRBJ2-7; D may be TRBD1 (7 bases). This specimen consisted of unstimulated CD4+ T cells sorted from spleen or lymph node cells, obtained before intestinal transplant. The CDR3 protein is CASSIAGGPYEQYF. The CDR3 coding sequence is TGTGCCAGTAGTATTGCAGGGGGGCCCTACGAGCAGTACTTC.